This TCR beta chain was documented in a study of shared T cell receptors in the human thymus. This CDR3 has 16 amino acids. Germline assignment: CDR1 LNHNV and CDR2 YYDKDF (reference sequence). With V trimmed by 3 bases and J by 0 bases, 4 bases remained unmatched. This clone has just a few counts. TCRdb keeps only in-frame clones here, not all; method: immunoSEQ multiplex PCR. The table records almost 550,000 clones, around 78% of them present only once. These data were also filed under a second study, of human thymus T cells. That study adds: Thymic samples were excised during corrective heart operations. Related studies found that unrelated individuals share highly overlapping thymic repertoires.

The receptor's source is a boy in the first two years of life with a congenital heart defect. The sequenced material came from thymocytes. The chain carries TRBV15 and TRBJ1-1, with 10 positions matching TRBD1. The CDR3, as DNA: TGTGCCACCAGCAGTGGGACAGGGGTTATGAACACTGAAGCTTTCTTT. Translation gives CATSSGTGVMNTEAFF.